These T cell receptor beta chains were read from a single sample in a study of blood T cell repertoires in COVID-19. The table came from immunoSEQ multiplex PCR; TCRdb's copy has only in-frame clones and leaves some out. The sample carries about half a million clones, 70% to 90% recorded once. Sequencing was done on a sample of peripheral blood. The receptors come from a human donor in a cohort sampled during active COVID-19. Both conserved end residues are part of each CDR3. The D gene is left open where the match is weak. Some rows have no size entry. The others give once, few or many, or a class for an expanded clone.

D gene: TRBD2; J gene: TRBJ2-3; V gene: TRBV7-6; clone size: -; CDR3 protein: CASSSLGLAKFDTDTQYF; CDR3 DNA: TGTGCCAGCAGCTCATTGGGACTAGCAAAGTTCGACACAGATACGCAGTATTTT
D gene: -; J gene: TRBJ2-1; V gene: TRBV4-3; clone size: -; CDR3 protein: CASSQGSSEQFF; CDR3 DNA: TGCGCCAGCAGCCAAGGCTCTAGTGAGCAGTTCTTC
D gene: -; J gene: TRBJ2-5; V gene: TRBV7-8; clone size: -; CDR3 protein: CASSLSRLAETQYF; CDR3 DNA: TGTGCCAGCAGCTTAAGTCGACTGGCTGAGACCCAGTACTTC
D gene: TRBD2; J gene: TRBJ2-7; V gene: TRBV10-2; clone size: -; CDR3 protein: CASSPGLAGVSYEQYF; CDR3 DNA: TGCGCCAGCAGCCCGGGACTAGCGGGAGTCTCCTACGAGCAGTACTTC
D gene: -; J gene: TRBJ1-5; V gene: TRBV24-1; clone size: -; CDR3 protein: CATSRAGWQPQHF; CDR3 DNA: TGTGCCACCAGTCGGGCAGGGTGGCAGCCCCAGCATTTT
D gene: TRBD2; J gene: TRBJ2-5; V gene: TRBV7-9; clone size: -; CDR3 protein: CASSLGAGGPWETQYF; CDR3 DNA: TGTGCCAGCAGTCTCGGGGCGGGAGGGCCCTGGGAGACCCAGTACTTC
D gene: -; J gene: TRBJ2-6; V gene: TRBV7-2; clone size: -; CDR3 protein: CASSFSSLGANVLTF; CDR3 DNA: TGTGCCAGCAGCTTCTCCTCTCTTGGGGCCAACGTCCTGACTTTC
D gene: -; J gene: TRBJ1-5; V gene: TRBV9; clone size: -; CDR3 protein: CASSVATGSNQPQHF; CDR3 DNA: TGTGCCAGCAGCGTAGCGACGGGTAGCAATCAGCCCCAGCATTTT
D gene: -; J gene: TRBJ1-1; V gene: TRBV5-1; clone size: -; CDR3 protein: CASSQTEVTEAFF; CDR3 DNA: TGCGCCAGCAGCCAGACAGAAGTCACTGAAGCTTTCTTT
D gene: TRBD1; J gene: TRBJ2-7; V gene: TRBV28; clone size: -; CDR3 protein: CASRKQGPYEQYF; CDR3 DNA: TGTGCCAGTAGAAAACAGGGGCCCTACGAGCAGTACTTC
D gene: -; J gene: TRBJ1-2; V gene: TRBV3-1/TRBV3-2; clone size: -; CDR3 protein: CASSQDLHRDYGYTF; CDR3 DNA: TGTGCCAGCAGCCAAGATTTGCACAGGGACTATGGCTACACCTTC
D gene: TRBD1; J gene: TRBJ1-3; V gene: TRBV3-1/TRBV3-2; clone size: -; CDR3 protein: CASSQGGTAGNTIYF; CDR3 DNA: TGTGCCAGCAGCCAAGGCGGGACAGCTGGAAACACCATATATTTT
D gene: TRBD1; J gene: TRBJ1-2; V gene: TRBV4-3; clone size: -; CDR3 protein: CASSRTGEGGYTF; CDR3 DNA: TGCGCCAGCAGCCGGACAGGGGAGGGAGGCTACACCTTC
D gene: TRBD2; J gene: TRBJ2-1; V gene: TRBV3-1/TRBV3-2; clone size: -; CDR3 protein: CASSLLGLGFVNEQFF; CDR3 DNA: TGTGCCAGCAGCCTGTTGGGACTAGGATTCGTCAATGAGCAGTTCTTC
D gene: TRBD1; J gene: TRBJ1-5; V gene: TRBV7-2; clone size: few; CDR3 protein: CASSIRTGETQPQHF; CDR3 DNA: TGTGCCAGCAGCATCAGGACAGGGGAGACTCAGCCCCAGCATTTT
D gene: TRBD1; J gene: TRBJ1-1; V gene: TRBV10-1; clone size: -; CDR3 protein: CASSGGSVEAFF; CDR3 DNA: TGCGCCAGTTCAGGGGGCTCGGTTGAAGCTTTCTTT
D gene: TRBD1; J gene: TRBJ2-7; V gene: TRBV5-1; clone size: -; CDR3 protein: CASSLGDRGLWQYF; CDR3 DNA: TGCGCCAGCAGCTTGGGGGACAGGGGACTTTGGCAGTACTTC
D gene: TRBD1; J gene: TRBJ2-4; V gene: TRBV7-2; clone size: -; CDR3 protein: CASSLQTGTVAKNIQYF; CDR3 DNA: TGTGCCAGCAGCTTGCAAACCGGGACAGTAGCCAAAAACATTCAGTACTTC
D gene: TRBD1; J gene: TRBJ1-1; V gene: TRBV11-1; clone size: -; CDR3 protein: CASSFRQGAQSFEAFF; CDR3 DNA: TGTGCCAGCAGCTTCAGACAGGGGGCGCAATCGTTTGAAGCTTTCTTT
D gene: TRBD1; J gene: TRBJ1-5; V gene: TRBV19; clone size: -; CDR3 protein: CASSIRAGGNNQPQHF; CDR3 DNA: TGTGCCAGTAGTATACGGGCAGGGGGTAATAATCAGCCCCAGCATTTT